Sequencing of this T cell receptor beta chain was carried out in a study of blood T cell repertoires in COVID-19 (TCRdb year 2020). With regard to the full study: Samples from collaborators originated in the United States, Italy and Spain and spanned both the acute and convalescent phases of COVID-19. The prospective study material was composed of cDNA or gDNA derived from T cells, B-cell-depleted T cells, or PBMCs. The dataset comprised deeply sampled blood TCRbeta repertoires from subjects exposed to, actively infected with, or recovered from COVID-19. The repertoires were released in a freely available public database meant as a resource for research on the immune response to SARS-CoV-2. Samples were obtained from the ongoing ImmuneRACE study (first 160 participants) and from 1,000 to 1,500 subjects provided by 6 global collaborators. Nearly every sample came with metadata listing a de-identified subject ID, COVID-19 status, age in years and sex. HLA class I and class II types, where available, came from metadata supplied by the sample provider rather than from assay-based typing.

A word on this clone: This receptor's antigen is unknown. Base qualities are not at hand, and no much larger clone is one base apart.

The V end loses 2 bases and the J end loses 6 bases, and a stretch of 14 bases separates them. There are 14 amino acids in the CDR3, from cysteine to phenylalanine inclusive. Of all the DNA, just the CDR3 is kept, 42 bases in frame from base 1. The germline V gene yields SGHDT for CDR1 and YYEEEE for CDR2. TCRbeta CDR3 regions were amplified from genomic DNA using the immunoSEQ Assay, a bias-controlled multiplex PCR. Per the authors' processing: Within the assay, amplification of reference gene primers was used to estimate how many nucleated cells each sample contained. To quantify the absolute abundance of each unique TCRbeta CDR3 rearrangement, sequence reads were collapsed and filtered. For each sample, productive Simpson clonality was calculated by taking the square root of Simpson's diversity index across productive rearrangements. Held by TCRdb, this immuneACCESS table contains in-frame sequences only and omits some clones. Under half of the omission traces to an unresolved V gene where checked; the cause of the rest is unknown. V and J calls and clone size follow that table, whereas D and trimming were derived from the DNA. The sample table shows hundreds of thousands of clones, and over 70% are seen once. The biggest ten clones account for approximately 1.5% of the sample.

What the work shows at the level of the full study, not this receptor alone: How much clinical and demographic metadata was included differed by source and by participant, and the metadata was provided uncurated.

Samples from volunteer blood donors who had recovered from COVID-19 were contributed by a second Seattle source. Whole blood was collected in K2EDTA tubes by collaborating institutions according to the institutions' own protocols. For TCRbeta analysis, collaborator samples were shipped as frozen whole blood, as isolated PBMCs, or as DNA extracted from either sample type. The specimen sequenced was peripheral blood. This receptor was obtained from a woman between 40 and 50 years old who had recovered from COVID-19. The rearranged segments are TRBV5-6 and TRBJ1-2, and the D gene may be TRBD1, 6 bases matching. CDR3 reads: CASSFGQRGHGYTF. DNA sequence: TGTGCCAGCAGCTTTGGACAGAGAGGGCATGGCTACACCTTC. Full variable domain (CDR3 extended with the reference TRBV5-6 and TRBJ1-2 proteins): DAGVTQSPTHLIKTRGQQVTLRCSPKSGHDTVSWYQQALGQGPQFIFQYYEEEERQRGNFPDRFSGHQFPNYSSELNVNALLLGDSALYLCASSFGQRGHGYTFGSGTRLTVV.